This T cell receptor (beta chain) originates from a study of somatic mutations in cytotoxic T cells in rheumatoid arthritis. CDR1 is SEHNR, CDR2 FQNEAQ, per germline (reference sequence). The length of the CDR3 is 13 residues. V was clipped by 8 bases and J by 6 bases, with 15 bases between them. The protocol was immunoSEQ multiplex PCR, while the TCRdb copy is restricted to in-frame clones and leaves out a portion. Among about 7,000 clones listed, 75% were seen once. Sequencing was done on a sample of CD8+ T cells sorted from blood. This clonotype originated in an adult with rheumatoid arthritis. The chain has TRBV7-9 and TRBJ2-3; D remains ambiguous. In DNA, the CDR3 is TGTGCCAGCGCGGAACAGACGCGTGATACGCAGTATTTT. Its protein is CASAEQTRDTQYF.